These 27 T cell receptor beta chains share one sample of origin, sequenced in a study of cytomegalovirus exposure and HLA in healthy donors. Repertoires were generated with immunoSEQ multiplex PCR, while TCRdb's copy carries only in-frame clones and drops some. Of about 160,000 clones in the sample, about 90% are singletons; the top ten hold 10%. What was sequenced was PBMCs. The receptors here all came from a young woman in good health and CMV-seropositive.

The chain joins TRBV6-5 to TRBJ2-1, with 10 bases aligning to TRBD1. Unmatched junction bases numbered 3, after V lost 2 bases and J lost 8 bases. The germline gives CDR1 MNHEY, CDR2 SVGAGI. This CDR3 contains 14 residues. CDR3 sequence (DNA): TGTGCCAGCAGTTACCGGACAGGGGGTCATGAGCAGTTCTTC. Translating gives CASSYRTGGHEQFF.

The chain combines TRBV4-3 with TRBJ2-7; D perhaps matches TRBD1 (5 bases). V was clipped by 0 bases and J by 2 bases, with 11 bases between them. In germline, CDR1 is LGHNA, CDR2 YSLEER. The CDR3 has 15 residues. Here the CDR3 DNA reads TGCGCCAGCAGCCAAGAAGGGCAGGGCGCCTACGAGCAGTACTTC. Translated: CASSQEGQGAYEQYF.

The gene calls are TRBV5-6 and TRBJ2-2; D is possibly TRBD1 (5 bases). V lost 4 bases and J 6 bases, leaving 19 bases between the germline ends. From germline, CDR1 is SGHDT and CDR2 YYEEEE. The CDR3 length is 16 residues. The CDR3 reads CASSLSPDSFAGELFF. CDR3 DNA sequence: TGTGCCAGCAGCCTTTCCCCTGACAGCTTCGCCGGGGAGCTGTTTTTT.

The J gene is TRBJ1-5, the V gene TRBV27, with 9 bases identical to TRBD1. V gave up 10 bases and J gave up 10 bases; unmatched junction bases: 8. Germline V lookup: CDR1 MNHEY, CDR2 SMNVEV (reference sequence). This CDR3 has 12 residues. Written as DNA, the CDR3 is TGTGCCAATATGGGACAGGGTCGACCCCAGCATTTT. It specifies CANMGQGRPQHF.

The chain uses TRBV5-1 and TRBJ1-5, with D hard to call. CDR1 is SGHRS and CDR2 is YFSETQ in the germline V gene. V lost 5 bases to trimming and J lost 1 base, with 13 bases between them. There are 15 residues in the CDR3. CDR3 DNA sequence: TGCGCCAGCAGTGCGGTTGCGGGGAGCAATCAGCCCCAGCATTTT. The encoded protein is CASSAVAGSNQPQHF.

The chain has TRBV7-6 and TRBJ2-1; TRBD2 aligns across 7 bases. This CDR3 spans 17 amino acids. Germline assignment: CDR1 SGHVS and CDR2 FNYEAQ. The trim removed 2 bases at V and 0 bases at J, leaving 7 bases unmatched. The CDR3 DNA sequence: TGTGCCAGCAGCTTATCACCTAGCGGTAGCTCCTACAATGAGCAGTTCTTC. This codes for CASSLSPSGSSYNEQFF.

The V call is TRBV4-1, the J call TRBJ2-3, with TRBD2 identical over 13 bases. The length of the CDR3 is 16 residues. From germline, CDR1 is MGHRA and CDR2 YSYEKL. Trimming at V came to 3 bases and at J to 11 bases, leaving 11 bases not matched to a gene. CDR3 DNA: TGCGCCAGCAGCCATCTACTAGCGGGAGGGCCCGATGGGCAGTATTTT. Translated, it gives CASSHLLAGGPDGQYF.

A note on this clone: Other DNA sequences of this sample code for an identical CDR3. The chain carries TRBV6-1 and TRBJ1-2; unclear D gene. Per germline, CDR1 MNHNS and CDR2 SASEGT. There are 13 residues in the CDR3. V lost 4 bases and J 2 bases, leaving 8 bases between the germline ends. Written as DNA, the CDR3 is TGTGCCAGCAGTGTTGGGCAGAACTATGGCTACACCTTC. It yields the protein CASSVGQNYGYTF.

The CDR3 coding sequence is TGTGCCAGCAGTTCCCGACCCGGGGAGACCCAGTACTTC. Translation gives CASSSRPGETQYF. The chain combines TRBV6-1 with TRBJ2-5; D is undetermined. In germline, CDR1 is MNHNS, CDR2 SASEGT. Trimming shortened V by 5 bases and J by 5 bases, and 12 bases separated the two germline ends. This CDR3 has 13 residues.

In its sample, this clone was seen once. The chain carries TRBV5-6 and TRBJ2-1, with 8 bases identical to TRBD2. CDR3 length: 14 amino acids. The V and J ends lost 1 base and 12 bases, in that order; junction bases with no gene match: 9. The germline CDR1 and CDR2 sequences are SGHDT and YYEEEE. This CDR3 reads CASSLLLAAASQFF. DNA of the CDR3: TGTGCCAGCAGCTTGTTACTAGCGGCCGCATCGCAGTTCTTC.

The chain couples TRBV28 to TRBJ2-7, with D possibly matching TRBD2 (5 bases). Germline V CDR1 and CDR2: MDHEN, SYDVKM. The CDR3 covers 15 residues. With 5 bases removed from V and 3 bases from J, the gap between germline ends came to 17 bases. The CDR3 region has the DNA TGTGCCAGCAGTCCCTCAGGACTGCCGATCTACGAGCAGTACTTC. Protein: CASSPSGLPIYEQYF.

This clone showed up just once. The V gene is TRBV7-3, the J gene TRBJ2-2; 7 nucleotides agree with TRBD2. V dropped 4 bases and J dropped 3; count of bases not matched to a gene: 14. CDR1 and CDR2 (germline): SGHTA, FQGTGA. This CDR3 comprises 18 residues. Here the CDR3 DNA reads TGTGCCAGCAGCTCCTTGGGGAACCGGGACTACGACACCGGGGAGCTGTTTTTT. It is translated as CASSSLGNRDYDTGELFF. Based on the CDR3 plus reference TRBV7-3 and TRBJ2-2, the full variable domain is GAGVSQTPSNKVTEKGKYVELRCDPISGHTALYWYRQSLGQGPEFLIYFQGTGAADDSGLPNDRFFAVRPEGSVSTLKIQRTERGDSAVYLCASSSLGNRDYDTGELFFGEGSRLTVL.

The V call is TRBV10-3, the J call TRBJ2-3, with D possibly being TRBD2 (6 bases). The CDR3 is 16 amino acids. Germline V gene lookup returns CDR1 ENHRY and CDR2 SYGVKD. V dropped 0 bases and J dropped 2 bases, with 12 bases sitting between them. The CDR3 reads CAISESEWGDTDTQYF. CDR3 DNA sequence: TGTGCCATCAGTGAGTCGGAGTGGGGGGACACAGATACGCAGTATTTT.

This chain links TRBV13 with TRBJ2-4, with D tentatively TRBD2 (6 bases). Germline CDR1 and CDR2: PRHDT and FYEKMQ (reference sequence). This CDR3 region has 15 residues. The germline V and J ends were trimmed by 2 bases and 2 bases, with 10 bases remaining between them. The CDR3, as DNA: TGTGCCAGCAGCTTAAGGAGGGCCCCCAAAAACATTCAGTACTTC. Residues: CASSLRRAPKNIQYF.

In this sample, this clone turned up a few times. This chain connects TRBV11-3 to TRBJ1-1; 7 bases map to TRBD1. Per the germline V gene, CDR1 is SGHNT and CDR2 is YENEEA. This CDR3 is 15 amino acids long. V lost 5 bases and J lost 1; bases outside the gene matches: 7. DNA of the CDR3: TGTGCCAGCAGCCGCAGAGGGACAGCGAACACTGAAGCTTTCTTT. Its translation: CASSRRGTANTEAFF.

J is TRBJ2-3 and V is TRBV19, with D maybe TRBD1 (5 bases). V lost 10 bases to trimming and J lost 2 bases, with 16 bases between them. The CDR3 spans 14 residues. The germline gives CDR1 LNHDA, CDR2 SQIVND (reference sequence). The CDR3 DNA is TGTGCCACTGGGGCCCAAGTAAACACAGATACGCAGTATTTT. Protein sequence: CATGAQVNTDTQYF.

Only one count was recorded for this clone. The chain combines TRBV7-9 with TRBJ1-1; D remains unclear. V lost 0 bases, J lost 3 bases, and 8 bases lay in between. The length of the CDR3 is 14 residues. The germline V gene encodes CDR1 SEHNR and CDR2 FQNEAQ (reference sequence). The CDR3 DNA is TGTGCCAGCAGCTTAGCGGTACGGGACACTGAAGCTTTCTTT. Protein sequence: CASSLAVRDTEAFF. Full variable domain (rest looked up from reference TRBV7-9 and TRBJ1-1): DTGVSQNPRHKITKRGQNVTFRCDPISEHNRLYWYRQTLGQGPEFLTYFQNEAQLEKSRLLSDRFSAERPKGSFSTLEIQRTEQGDSAMYLCASSLAVRDTEAFFGQGTRLTVV.

This clone occurred once. The rearrangement uses TRBV5-6 and TRBJ2-7; 9 bases agree with TRBD1. The CDR3 loop spans 17 amino acids. Unmatched junction bases numbered 9, after V lost 0 bases and J lost 2 bases. Germline lookup yields CDR1 SGHDT and CDR2 YYEEEE. For the CDR3, the DNA is TGTGCCAGCAGCTTGGAACTAGGGGGACAGGGAACCTACGAGCAGTACTTC. It translates to CASSLELGGQGTYEQYF.

The V and J genes are TRBV28 and TRBJ2-5, with 10 bases matching TRBD1. Trimming cost V 4 bases and J 6 bases; bases outside gene matches: 2. Germline CDR1 and CDR2: MDHEN and SYDVKM. CDR3 length: 13 residues. As DNA, the CDR3 is TGTGCCAGCAGTTCGGGACAGGGGAAGACCCAGTACTTC. As protein: CASSSGQGKTQYF.

The J gene is TRBJ2-5, the V gene TRBV7-6, with D possibly being TRBD1 (5 bases). Deletions cut 1 base from V and 0 bases from J, with 6 bases between. The CDR3 length is 14 residues. CDR1 is SGHVS and CDR2 is FNYEAQ in the germline V gene. The CDR3 sequence is CASSLGQHQETQYF. The DNA of the CDR3 is TGTGCCAGCAGCTTAGGACAGCACCAAGAGACCCAGTACTTC.

V and J are TRBV6-5 and TRBJ1-1; no clear D. Germline assignment: CDR1 MNHEY and CDR2 SVGAGI. Trimming pared 5 bases from V and 3 bases from J, leaving 7 bases between. There are 12 residues in the CDR3. CDR3 nucleotide sequence: TGTGCCAGCAGTCGCGGGGACACTGAAGCTTTCTTT. Its translation: CASSRGDTEAFF.

This rearrangement joins TRBV2 to TRBJ2-1, with 7 positions matching TRBD1. Germline CDR1 and CDR2: SNHLY and FYNNEI. The CDR3 covers 15 residues. V was clipped by 5 bases and J by 5 bases; unmatched bases: 9. CDR3 in amino acids: CASSYRDSINNEQFF. CDR3 DNA sequence: TGTGCCAGCAGTTACCGGGACAGCATTAACAATGAGCAGTTCTTC.

The V call is TRBV7-9, the J call TRBJ1-1; maybe TRBD1 (6 bases). CDR3 size: 13 residues. Germline assignment: CDR1 SEHNR and CDR2 FQNEAQ (reference sequence). The ends were cut back, 5 bases at V and 4 bases at J, with 11 bases in the middle. The CDR3 loop reads CASSITGLTEAFF. In DNA form, the CDR3 reads TGTGCCAGCAGCATAACAGGGCTCACTGAAGCTTTCTTT.

This clone was seen only a few times. This sequence joins TRBV19 and TRBJ1-3, with TRBD1 as a possible D gene (6 bases). This CDR3 has 12 residues. Trimming pared 4 bases from V and 8 bases from J, leaving 9 bases between. The germline V gene encodes CDR1 LNHDA and CDR2 SQIVND (reference sequence). Here the CDR3 DNA reads TGTGCCAGTAGTACAGGGGCGCACACCATATATTTT. It encodes CASSTGAHTIYF. Full variable domain (remainder filled in from reference TRBV19 and TRBJ1-3): DGGITQSPKYLFRKEGQNVTLSCEQNLNHDAMYWYRQDPGQGLRLIYYSQIVNDFQKGDIAEGYSVSREKKESFPLTVTSAQKNPTAFYLCASSTGAHTIYFGEGSWLTVV.

This clone was recorded once. The chain combines TRBV4-2 with TRBJ1-2; 9 nucleotides line up with TRBD1. This CDR3 comprises 16 residues. J was trimmed by 3 bases and V by 3 bases; bases with no gene match: 8. Germline V gene data show CDR1 as LGHNA and CDR2 as YNFKEQ. The CDR3 protein is CASSHAIRDRDYGYTF. CDR3 nucleotide sequence: TGTGCCAGCAGCCATGCCATCCGGGACAGGGACTATGGCTACACCTTC.

Concerning this clone itself: A junction end diverges from the germline sequence, so it may reflect a read error. This rearrangement joins TRBV2 to TRBJ1-1; D remains unclear. The CDR3 has 12 residues. Germline V CDR1 and CDR2: SNHLY, FYNNEI. CDR3: CASHDGNTEAFF. Written as DNA, the CDR3 is TGTGCCAGTCACGACGGGAACACTGAAGCCTTCTTT. The variable domain in full, with the rest retrieved from reference TRBV2 and TRBJ1-1, is EPEVTQTPSHQVTQMGQEVILRCVPISNHLYFYWYRQILGQKVEFLVSFYNNEISEKSEIFDDQFSVERPDGSNFTLKIRSTKLEDSAMYFCASHDGNTEAFFGQGTRLTVV.

The chain combines TRBV19 with TRBJ2-3, with TRBD2 matching 8 bases. CDR1 is LNHDA and CDR2 is SQIVND in the germline V gene (reference sequence). There are 15 residues in the CDR3. Trimming at V came to 3 bases and at J to 8 bases, leaving 10 bases not matched to a gene. The CDR3 is CASSILGLAPSTQYF. The CDR3 DNA sequence: TGTGCCAGTAGTATTTTAGGACTAGCCCCCAGTACGCAGTATTTT.